This section outlines one TCR beta chain sequence together with its context. Its antigen target is currently unknown. Per-base qualities were not stored, and no clone one base away is much larger. This sample was included in a study of blood T cell repertoires in COVID-19 (dated by TCRdb to the early 2020s). Regarding the study in general: The collaborator samples originated in the United States, Italy and Spain and spanned the acute and convalescent phases of COVID-19. The prospective study material was composed of cDNA or gDNA derived from T cells, B-cell-depleted T cells, or PBMCs. Deeply sampled blood TCRbeta repertoires from subjects exposed to, actively infected with, or recovered from COVID-19 were included in the dataset. The repertoires were released in a freely available public database intended as a resource for research on the immune response to SARS-CoV-2. The samples were drawn from the first 160 participants of the ongoing ImmuneRACE study and from 950 to 1,500 subjects provided by 6 global collaborators. The sample metadata nearly always contained a de-identified subject ID, COVID-19 status, age in years and sex. Where HLA class I and class II types were available, the types were taken from metadata supplied by the sample provider, not from assay-based typing.

TCRbeta CDR3 regions were amplified from genomic DNA by means of the immunoSEQ Assay, a bias-controlled multiplex PCR. As for the original processing: The number of nucleated cells in each sample was estimated from the amplification of reference gene primers within the assay. To quantify the absolute abundance of each unique TCRbeta CDR3 rearrangement, sequence reads were collapsed and filtered. For each sample, productive Simpson clonality was calculated as the square root of Simpson's diversity index over productive rearrangements. TCRdb mirrors the immuneACCESS table, restricted to in-frame sequences. Some clones are absent from its copies; in checked studies, under half trace to an unresolved V gene, and the reason for the others is unknown. That table gives V, J and clone size, and the DNA gave D and trimming. The sample table shows 110,000 to 150,000 clones, and over 75% are seen once. Of the sample, 1.5% to 2% falls within the top ten clones.

Germline trimming: 1 base from V, 5 bases from J; junction bases outside gene matches: 5. The CDR3 starts with the cysteine, ends with the phenylalanine, and has 14 residues. Solely the CDR3 DNA is kept, with 42 bases framed from the first base. Based on the germline V gene, the CDR1 and CDR2 sequences are SGDLS and YYNGEE. General study outcomes and caveats: Clinical and demographic metadata were provided uncurated, with the amount varying by source and participant.

Collaborating institutions collected whole blood in K2EDTA tubes following their own protocols. For TCRbeta analysis, collaborator samples were shipped as frozen whole blood, as isolated PBMCs, or as DNA extracted from either sample type. This clonotype originated in a human donor in a cohort sampled during active COVID-19. Sequenced input: peripheral blood. Recombination connected TRBV9 to TRBJ1-2; 7 central nucleotides agree with TRBD1. The DNA is as follows: TGTGCCAGCAGCGTAACAGGGGATTGGTATGGCTACACCTTC. This encodes CASSVTGDWYGYTF.